Listed here are 3 T cell receptor beta chains from one sample, sequenced in a study of neurological immune-mediated disorders (dated by TCRdb to 2018 to 2020). According to the study, the label for this sample's time point signals: longitudinal time-point 2. The library came from 5' RACE. Sequencer: Illumina HiSeq 2500. Using fastp trimming at Q25 and MiXCR clonotype assembly, TCRdb reanalyzed the public sequencing data and kept in-frame beta chains. Rows with a matching CDR3 protein are joined into one entry that keeps the most common DNA and genes. Across this sample there are 70,000 to 95,000 distinct CDR3 sequences, with about 12% seen only once. The top ten constitute around 5.3% of the sample. Sequencing input: PBMCs. Receptors were obtained from a female donor with HTLV-1-associated myelopathy (HAM/TSP).

This clonotype was seen many times. This chain connects TRBV5-1 to TRBJ2-5; no definite D call. V was clipped by 1 base and J by 5 bases, with 12 bases between them. This CDR3 contains 14 residues. CDR1 and CDR2 from the germline V gene are SGHRS and YFSETQ. The CDR3 DNA reads TGCGCCAGCAGCTTGTCGGCTAGTGTGGAGACCCAGTACTTC. Translated, it gives CASSLSASVETQYF.

V gene TRBV20-1 combines with J gene TRBJ2-7; D gene unclear. The CDR3 is made up of 14 amino acids. V was clipped by 0 bases and J by 0 bases, with 9 bases between them. CDR1 and CDR2 from the germline V gene are DFQATT and SNEGSKA (reference sequence). This CDR3 reads CSARDQRRSYEQYF. For the CDR3, the DNA is TGCAGTGCTAGAGATCAAAGACGCTCCTACGAGCAGTACTTC.

This clonotype was observed at least ten times. V is TRBV27 and J is TRBJ2-7; 10 positions match TRBD1. This CDR3 is 16 amino acids long. V was clipped by 2 bases and J by 2 bases; unmatched bases: 6. Germline loops: CDR1 MNHEY, CDR2 SMNVEV (reference sequence). The CDR3 sequence is CASSLAGTGEAYEQYF. CDR3 sequence (DNA): TGTGCCAGCAGTTTAGCCGGGACAGGGGAGGCCTACGAGCAGTACTTC.